This T cell receptor beta chain comes out of a study of early T cells in non-severe SARS-CoV-2 infection (dated by TCRdb to the early 2020s). For context, the study as a whole: TCR sequencing used bulk RNA from unsorted whole blood, so alpha and beta chains could not be paired.

On the study overall, not on this receptor specifically: VDJdb matching was skewed toward anti-spike CD8 responses, so virus-specific expansions were likely underestimated and private and CD4 specificities were missed.

V has 0 bases trimmed and J has 0 bases trimmed; junction bases matching no gene number 5. Per the germline V gene, LGHNA is the CDR1 and YNFKEQ is the CDR2. The CDR3 goes from the cysteine to the phenylalanine over 16 residues. Solely the CDR3 DNA is kept, with 48 bases framed from the first base. Set within a cohort of healthcare workers in London, UK, this nested case-control study involved weekly PCR testing of nasopharyngeal swabs along with blood sampling. Healthcare workers were recruited during the week of the UK lockdown, between 23 and 31 March 2020, and followed weekly for up to about 15 weeks. Libraries came from 5' RACE. The sample was run on a NextSeq 500. Unique molecular identifiers were attached to individual cDNA molecules in the TCR library protocol so that sequencing error and PCR bias could be corrected. Both TCR alpha and beta chains were sequenced, and tight co-correlation was observed between alpha and beta sequence abundances in each sample. On the study's bioinformatics: Decombinator V4 was used to annotate the V gene, J gene and CDR3 of the TCR sequences. Expanded TCRs were defined as changing significantly between any two time points under a Poisson model with p below 0.0001. TCR abundances were normalised to the total number of TCRs sequenced per sample and were expressed as counts per million. TRAV1-2 paired with TRAJ12, TRAJ20 or TRAJ33 defined MAIT TCRs, while TRAV10 paired with TRAJ18 defined iNKT TCRs. A search of VDJdb, accessed on 1 November 2021, was run for TCRs annotated to CMV, EBV and SARS-CoV-2, with TCRs annotated for multiple antigens excluded. TCRdb cleaned the public reads at Q25 with fastp, built clones with MiXCR and kept in-frame beta chains. Entries are consolidated by CDR3 protein sequence, retaining the most common genes and DNA. The V and J calls shown here were made by TCRdb, not taken from the authors' results. Recorded for this sample are fewer than 80,000 distinct CDR3 sequences; around 4.2% of them occurred a single time. The ten largest account for roughly 3.9% of the sample.

This clonotype was recorded many times. Its cognate antigen has yet to be identified. The record has no base qualities; no much larger clone is one base away. The rearrangement combines TRBV4-2 with TRBJ2-7; TRBD2 agrees with 7 junctional bases. This sequence was found in an adult who was a healthcare worker with PCR-confirmed SARS-CoV-2 infection or an uninfected control (not recorded which). The donor label of this sample is uncertain. The sample here was whole blood, taken at baseline. The sequenced DNA is TGTGCCAGCAGCCAAGACGGGGGGTCGATCTCCTACGAGCAGTACTTC. It translates to CASSQDGGSISYEQYF.